The next 21 T cell receptor beta chains were all read from a single sample in a study of blood T cell repertoires in COVID-19. Sequencing used immunoSEQ multiplex PCR; TCRdb keeps in-frame clones, though not all of them. The table has approximately 150,000 clones, around 84% seen once. The sample was PBMCs or T cells enriched from blood (not recorded which). Receptor source: a woman in her fifties or sixties who had recovered from COVID-19.

The chain carries TRBV15 and TRBJ2-1, with no clear D. Trimming stripped 0 bases from V and 0 bases from J, with 18 bases between. CDR1 and CDR2 (germline): LNHNV, YYDKDF (reference sequence). This CDR3 is built from 19 residues. The CDR3: CATSRDSLGLPSSYNEQFF. DNA of the CDR3: TGTGCCACCAGCAGAGATTCCCTAGGCCTTCCGAGCTCCTACAATGAGCAGTTCTTC.

V usage is TRBV4-3 and J usage is TRBJ2-1, with 9 bases that match TRBD2. CDR3 length equals 18 residues. Trimming removed 0 bases from V and 3 bases from J; junction bases left unmatched: 9. In germline, CDR1 is LGHNA, CDR2 YSLEER. DNA for the CDR3: TGCGCCAGCAGCCAAGATGGGGCGGGACTAGCTATCTACAATGAGCAGTTCTTC. Translation gives CASSQDGAGLAIYNEQFF.

The sample holds one count of this clone. The V call is TRBV13, the J call TRBJ1-1; 8 bases line up with TRBD1. The ends lost 5 bases at V and 6 bases at J; junction bases unmatched: 8. The CDR3 sequence is 14 residues long. Germline values: CDR1 PRHDT, CDR2 FYEKMQ (reference sequence). CDR3 DNA: TGTGCCAGCAGCGAGAGACAGGGGAGGTCTGAAGCTTTCTTT. Amino acid sequence: CASSERQGRSEAFF.

The gene calls are TRBV7-3 and TRBJ1-1, with D possibly matching TRBD1 (5 bases). V gave up 6 bases and J gave up 0 bases, with 14 bases separating them. Germline V gene sequence: CDR1 SGHTA, CDR2 FQGTGA. The CDR3 contains 15 residues. The CDR3 loop reads CASRYPQTVNTEAFF. CDR3 coding DNA: TGTGCCAGCAGGTATCCTCAGACAGTGAACACTGAAGCTTTCTTT.

This chain joins TRBV5-1 and TRBJ1-1, with 8 bases lining up with TRBD1. The CDR3 spans 14 residues. Looked up from germline, CDR1 is SGHRS and CDR2 is YFSETQ. V shed 4 bases, J shed 1 base, and the junction held 3 bases outside the gene matches. The DNA of the CDR3 is TGCGCCAGCAGCCCGGGACAGGAGAACACTGAAGCTTTCTTT. The encoded protein is CASSPGQENTEAFF. The entire variable domain, with the rest obtained from reference TRBV5-1 and TRBJ1-1, is as follows: KAGVTQTPRYLIKTRGQQVTLSCSPISGHRSVSWYQQTPGQGLQFLFEYFSETQRNKGNFPGRFSGRQFSNSRSEMNVSTLELGDSALYLCASSPGQENTEAFFGQGTRLTVV.

This clone came up a few times. The gene calls are TRBV12-3 or TRBV12-4 and TRBJ1-2; the D gene is possibly TRBD1 (6 bases). The germline V and J ends were trimmed by 5 bases and 6 bases, with 13 bases remaining between them. The CDR3 contains 13 residues. The CDR3 loop reads CASSRVTGHGYTF. For the CDR3, the DNA is TGTGCCAGCAGTCGCGTAACAGGGCATGGCTACACCTTC.

This clone showed up just once. The chain links TRBV5-6 to TRBJ2-3; 10 nucleotides agree with TRBD2. Germline V gene lookup returns CDR1 SGHDT and CDR2 YYEEEE. Germline trimming cut 0 bases from V and 5 bases from J; bases unmatched to any gene: 15. CDR3 length equals 19 residues. CDR3 bases: TGTGCCAGCAGCTTGGTACTAGCGGGGAGGTGGTTCGCTGGAGATACGCAGTATTTT. Translating it yields CASSLVLAGRWFAGDTQYF.

The chain uses TRBV10-3 and TRBJ2-3; D is possibly TRBD2 (5 bases). The CDR3 is 13 residues long. The germline V gene has CDR1 ENHRY and CDR2 SYGVKD. Between the trimmed V and J ends, which lost 7 bases and 10 bases, there was a span of 18 bases. The DNA for the CDR3 is TGTGCCATCACCCCCGGGGTAGGAATAGCGCAGTATTTT. Its protein is CAITPGVGIAQYF.

Written as DNA, the CDR3 is TGTGCCAGCTCATCTGGACAGGTCGAGCAGTACTTC. Its protein product is CASSSGQVEQYF. The chain employs TRBV18 and TRBJ2-7, with 7 positions matching TRBD1. This CDR3 region has 12 residues. Germline V lookup: CDR1 KGHSH, CDR2 LQKENI. Unmatched junction bases numbered 4, after V lost 5 bases and J lost 6 bases.

This chain links TRBV9 with TRBJ1-4; D may be TRBD1 (5 bases). Per the germline V gene, CDR1 is SGDLS and CDR2 is YYNGEE. The CDR3 is 15 residues long. V lost 5 bases and J 5 bases, leaving 16 bases between the germline ends. CDR3 region: CASSETGAGNEKLFF. Written as DNA, the CDR3 is TGTGCCAGCAGTGAAACAGGAGCGGGGAATGAAAAACTGTTTTTT.

The V gene is TRBV12-3 or TRBV12-4, the J gene TRBJ1-5; perhaps TRBD1 as D (5 bases). Trimming took 2 bases from V and 6 from J, leaving 8 bases between them. This CDR3 contains 13 residues. CDR3 DNA: TGTGCCAGCAGTTTAACAGGTTTTCAGCCCCAGCATTTT. It yields the protein CASSLTGFQPQHF.

In its sample, this clone was seen a few times. V usage is TRBV7-8 and J usage is TRBJ2-7, with TRBD1 identical over 7 bases. V was clipped by 7 bases and J by 2 bases; unmatched bases: 5. This CDR3 has 13 amino acids. From germline, CDR1 is SGHVS and CDR2 FQNEAQ. As DNA, the CDR3 is TGTGCCAGCACCCAGACAGGGACCTACGAGCAGTACTTC. Residues: CASTQTGTYEQYF.

The chain links TRBV6-5 to TRBJ2-7, with D possibly being TRBD1 (5 bases). V lost 8 bases to trimming and J lost 2 bases, with 13 bases between them. CDR1 and CDR2 (germline): MNHEY, SVGAGI. The CDR3 covers 13 residues. The CDR3 coding sequence is TGTGCCAGCTCGTTCGACAGAACCTACGAGCAGTACTTC. Its translation: CASSFDRTYEQYF.

This CDR3 reads CASTSTGGHSPLHF. The CDR3 bases are TGTGCCAGTACCTCAACAGGAGGGCACTCACCCCTCCACTTT. The gene calls are TRBV19 and TRBJ1-6; tentatively, D is TRBD1 (5 bases). Between the trimmed V and J ends, which lost 7 bases and 10 bases, there was a span of 17 bases. The germline gives CDR1 LNHDA, CDR2 SQIVND (reference sequence). CDR3 length: 14 residues.

The genes are TRBV7-2 and TRBJ1-4; TRBD1 matches 10 bases. Germline CDR1 reads SGHTA; CDR2 reads FQGNSA. V dropped 1 base and J dropped 6; count of bases not matched to a gene: 2. The CDR3 consists of 15 residues. CDR3 in DNA: TGTGCCAGCAGCTTAGGGGGGACAGGGGATGAAAAACTGTTTTTT. Translated, it gives CASSLGGTGDEKLFF.

The chain combines TRBV11-3 with TRBJ2-3; D remains ambiguous. Germline CDR1 is SGHNT and CDR2 is YENEEA. With 5 bases removed from V and 1 base from J, the gap between germline ends came to 7 bases. This CDR3 has 13 residues. This CDR3 reads CASSPSGTDTQYF. Written as DNA, the CDR3 is TGTGCCAGCAGCCCCTCCGGCACAGATACGCAGTATTTT.

The V and J genes are TRBV5-1 and TRBJ2-2, with 9 bases aligning to TRBD2. Losses at the gene ends were 1 base for V and 5 bases for J; bases not matched to a gene: 6. The CDR3 is 16 residues long. In germline, CDR1 is SGHRS, CDR2 YFSETQ. The chain's CDR3 is CASSLRVAGVTGELFF. CDR3 bases: TGCGCCAGCAGCTTGAGGGTAGCGGGAGTTACCGGGGAGCTGTTTTTT. Full variable domain (remainder filled in from reference TRBV5-1 and TRBJ2-2): KAGVTQTPRYLIKTRGQQVTLSCSPISGHRSVSWYQQTPGQGLQFLFEYFSETQRNKGNFPGRFSGRQFSNSRSEMNVSTLELGDSALYLCASSLRVAGVTGELFFGEGSRLTVL.

This chain connects TRBV3-1 (or the pseudogene TRBV3-2) to TRBJ2-7; D is possibly TRBD1 (5 bases). The V end was cut by 0 bases, the J end by 7 bases, with 16 bases between. This CDR3 has 15 residues. Per germline, CDR1 LGHDT and CDR2 YNNKEL (reference sequence). In nucleotides, the CDR3 is TGTGCCAGCAGCCAAGATAGGGCCAGGGCGAGGGAGCAGTACTTC. It specifies CASSQDRARAREQYF.

The rearrangement links TRBV2 to TRBJ2-1, with 7 nucleotides matching TRBD2. In germline, CDR1 is SNHLY, CDR2 FYNNEI. V dropped 4 bases and J dropped 1; count of bases not matched to a gene: 4. This CDR3 contains 15 residues. The CDR3: CASSASGESYNEQFF. CDR3 nucleotide sequence: TGTGCCAGCAGTGCCAGCGGGGAGTCCTACAATGAGCAGTTCTTC.

The rearrangement links TRBV4-1 to TRBJ1-1; TRBD1 is a possible D gene (5 bases). CDR3 length equals 17 residues. CDR1 and CDR2 from the germline V gene are MGHRA and YSYEKL. Trimming cost V 2 bases and J 0 bases, with 16 bases left between them. The CDR3: CASSQSRGGKMNTEAFF. The CDR3 nucleotides read TGCGCCAGCAGCCAATCTCGGGGCGGGAAGATGAACACTGAAGCTTTCTTT.

The rearrangement links TRBV28 to TRBJ1-4; 9 bases are shared with TRBD1. The CDR3 contains 18 residues. Germline V CDR1 and CDR2: MDHEN, SYDVKM. V was pared by 3 bases and J by 0 bases, with 8 bases of the junction left unmatched. The CDR3 DNA reads TGTGCCAGCAGTTTTACAGGACAGGGGCCCTCAACTAATGAAAAACTGTTTTTT. It specifies CASSFTGQGPSTNEKLFF.